The 7 T cell receptor beta chains in this list originate from one sample, sequenced in a study of blood T cells in healthy people across ages. For the second PCR, which ran for about 6 to 11 cycles, a sample-barcoded 5' primer and a J-beta primer mix were used. TCRdb reprocessed the 5' RACE reads via MiXCR and lists one record per CDR3 protein. The sample carries fewer than 2,000,000 distinct CDR3 sequences, 30% to 40% recorded once. The sequencing sample was made of blood. The receptor source for this set is a woman aged 25 to 45 in good health.

The V and J genes are TRBV2 and TRBJ2-3; TRBD2 agrees at 11 bases. The trim removed 6 bases at V and 4 bases at J, leaving 3 bases unmatched. Germline loops: CDR1 SNHLY, CDR2 FYNNEI. The CDR3 consists of 14 residues. CDR3 residues: CASRTSGEADTQYF. DNA for the CDR3: TGTGCCAGCAGGACTAGCGGGGAAGCAGATACGCAGTATTTT.

V and J are TRBV28 and TRBJ2-4; 11 positions match TRBD1. The J call may be wrong; the DNA end is better matched by TRBJ2-7. The germline V gene has CDR1 MDHEN and CDR2 SYDVKM. This CDR3 spans 16 amino acids. CDR3 region: CAISGTGGSQNYEQYF. Here the CDR3 DNA reads TGTGCCATCTCCGGGACAGGGGGTTCCCAAAACTACGAGCAGTACTTC.

Comments on this clonotype: One end of the junction does not line up with germline, which may come from a read error. The rearrangement links TRBV20-1 to TRBJ2-1; D possibly corresponds to TRBD1 (5 bases). This CDR3 has 14 residues. CDR1 is DFQATT and CDR2 is SNEGSKA in the germline V gene (reference sequence). The CDR3 loop reads CSAQGGWGYTEQFF. The CDR3 DNA follows: TGCAGTGCTCAAGGTGGTTGGGGCTACACTGAGCAGTTCTTC.

CDR3 residues: CASSRKARDYRPPSSYNEQFF. The DNA for the CDR3 is TGTGCCAGCAGCCGTAAAGCCCGGGACTATAGGCCCCCAAGCTCCTACAATGAGCAGTTCTTC. The rearrangement joins TRBV11-1 to TRBJ2-1, with 7 bases fitting TRBD2. This CDR3 is 21 amino acids long. Per the germline V gene, CDR1 is SGHAT and CDR2 is FQDESV (reference sequence). J lost 0 bases, V lost 5 bases, and 22 bases had no gene match.

V and J are TRBV21-1 and TRBJ1-2; whether TRBD1, the table's D call, matches the DNA was not checked. TRBV21-1 is a recognized pseudogene. The CDR3 has 16 amino acids. The CDR3 DNA is TGTGCCAGCAGCAAGAGGGACAGTTTCTTTGGTCACGGCTACACCTTC. Translation gives CASSKRDSFFGHGYTF.

The chain links TRBV5-1 to TRBJ2-3; D ambiguous. The V gene's germline CDR1 is SGHRS and CDR2 YFSETQ. The CDR3 consists of 15 residues. Trimming removed 0 bases at V and 2 bases at J, with 10 bases between. The CDR3, as DNA: TGCGCCAGCAGCTTGGCTTCAGGAATCACAGATACGCAGTATTTT. This gives the protein CASSLASGITDTQYF.

The chain has TRBV18 and TRBJ2-3, with a weak D call TRBD2 (6 bases). The germline CDR1 and CDR2 sequences are KGHSH and LQKENI. The CDR3 is made up of 14 amino acids. V was cut by 3 bases and J by 5 bases, with 12 bases left in between. Written as DNA, the CDR3 is TGTGCCAGCTCACCCGGCGGGATGGGAGATACGCAGTATTTT. This sequence encodes CASSPGGMGDTQYF.